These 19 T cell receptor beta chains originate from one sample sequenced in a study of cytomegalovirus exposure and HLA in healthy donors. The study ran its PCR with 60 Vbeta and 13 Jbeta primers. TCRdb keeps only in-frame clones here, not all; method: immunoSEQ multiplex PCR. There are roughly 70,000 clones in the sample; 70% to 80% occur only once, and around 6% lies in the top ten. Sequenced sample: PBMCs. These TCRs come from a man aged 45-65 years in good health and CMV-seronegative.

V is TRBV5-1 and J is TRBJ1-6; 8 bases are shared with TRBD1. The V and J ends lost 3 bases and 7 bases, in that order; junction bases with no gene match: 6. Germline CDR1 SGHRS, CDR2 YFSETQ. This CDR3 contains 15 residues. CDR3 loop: CASSSDRGGNSPLHF. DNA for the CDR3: TGCGCCAGCAGCTCTGACAGGGGTGGCAATTCACCCCTCCACTTT.

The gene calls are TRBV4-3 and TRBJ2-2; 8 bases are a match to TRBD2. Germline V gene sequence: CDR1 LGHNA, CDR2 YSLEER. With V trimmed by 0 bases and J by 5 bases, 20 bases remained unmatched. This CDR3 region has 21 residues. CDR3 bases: TGCGCCAGCAGCCAAGATCCTGAGACTAGCGCATACCGAGCTGATACCGGGGAGCTGTTTTTT. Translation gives CASSQDPETSAYRADTGELFF.

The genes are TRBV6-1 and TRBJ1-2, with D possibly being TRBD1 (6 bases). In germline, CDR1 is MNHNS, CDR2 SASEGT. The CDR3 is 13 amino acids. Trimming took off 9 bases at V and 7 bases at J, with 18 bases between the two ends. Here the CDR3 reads CASKREGVGGYTF. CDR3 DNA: TGTGCCAGTAAAAGGGAGGGGGTAGGTGGCTACACCTTC.

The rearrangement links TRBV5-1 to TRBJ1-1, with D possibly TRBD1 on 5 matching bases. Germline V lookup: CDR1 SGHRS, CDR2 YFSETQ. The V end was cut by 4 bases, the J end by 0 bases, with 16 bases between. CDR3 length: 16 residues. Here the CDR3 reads CASSQTPAGLNTEAFF. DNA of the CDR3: TGCGCCAGCAGCCAAACTCCGGCAGGGCTGAACACTGAAGCTTTCTTT.

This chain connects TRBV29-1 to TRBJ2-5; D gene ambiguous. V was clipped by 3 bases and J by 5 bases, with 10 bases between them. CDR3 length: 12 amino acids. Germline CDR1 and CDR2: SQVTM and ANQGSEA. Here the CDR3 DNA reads TGCAGCGTTGATGGAAACGGGGAGACCCAGTACTTC. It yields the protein CSVDGNGETQYF.

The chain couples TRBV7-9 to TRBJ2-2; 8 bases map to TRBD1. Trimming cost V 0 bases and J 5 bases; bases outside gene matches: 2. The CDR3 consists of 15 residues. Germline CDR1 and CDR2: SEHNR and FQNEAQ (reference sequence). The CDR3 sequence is CASSLARTGTGELFF. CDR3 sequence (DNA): TGTGCCAGCAGCTTAGCCCGGACAGGGACCGGGGAGCTGTTTTTT. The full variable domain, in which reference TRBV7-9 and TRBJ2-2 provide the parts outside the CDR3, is DTGVSQNPRHKITKRGQNVTFRCDPISEHNRLYWYRQTLGQGPEFLTYFQNEAQLEKSRLLSDRFSAERPKGSFSTLEIQRTEQGDSAMYLCASSLARTGTGELFFGEGSRLTVL.

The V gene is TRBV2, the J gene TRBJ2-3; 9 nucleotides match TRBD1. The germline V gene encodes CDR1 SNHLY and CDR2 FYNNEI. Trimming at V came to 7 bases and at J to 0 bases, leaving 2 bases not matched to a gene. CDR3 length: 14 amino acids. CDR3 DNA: TGTGCCAGCACGGGACAGGGCAGCACAGATACGCAGTATTTT. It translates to CASTGQGSTDTQYF.

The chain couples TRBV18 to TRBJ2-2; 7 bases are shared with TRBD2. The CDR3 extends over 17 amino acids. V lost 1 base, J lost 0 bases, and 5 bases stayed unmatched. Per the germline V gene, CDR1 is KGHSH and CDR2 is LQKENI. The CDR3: CASSPRAGYSNTGELFF. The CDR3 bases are TGTGCCAGCTCACCACGAGCGGGGTACTCGAACACCGGGGAGCTGTTTTTT.

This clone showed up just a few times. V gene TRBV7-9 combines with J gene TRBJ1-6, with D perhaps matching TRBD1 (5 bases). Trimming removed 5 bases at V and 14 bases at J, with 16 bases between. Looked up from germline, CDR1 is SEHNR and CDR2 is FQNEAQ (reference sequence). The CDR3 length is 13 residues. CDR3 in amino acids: CASSVGGGGALHF. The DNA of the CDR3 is TGTGCCAGCAGCGTCGGGGGGGGAGGAGCCCTCCACTTT.

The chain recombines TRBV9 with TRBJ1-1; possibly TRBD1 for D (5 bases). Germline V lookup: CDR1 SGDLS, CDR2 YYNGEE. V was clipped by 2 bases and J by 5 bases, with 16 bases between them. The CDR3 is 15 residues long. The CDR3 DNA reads TGTGCCAGCAGCGTTCGGACATTGGGTAAGACTGAAGCTTTCTTT. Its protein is CASSVRTLGKTEAFF.

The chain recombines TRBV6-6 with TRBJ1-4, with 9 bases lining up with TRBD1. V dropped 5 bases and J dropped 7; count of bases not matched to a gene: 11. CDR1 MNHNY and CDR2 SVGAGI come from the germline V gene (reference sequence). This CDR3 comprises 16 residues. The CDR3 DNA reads TGTGCCAGCAGTCCACAGGACAGGGGCGATCCTGAAAAACTGTTTTTT. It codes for CASSPQDRGDPEKLFF.

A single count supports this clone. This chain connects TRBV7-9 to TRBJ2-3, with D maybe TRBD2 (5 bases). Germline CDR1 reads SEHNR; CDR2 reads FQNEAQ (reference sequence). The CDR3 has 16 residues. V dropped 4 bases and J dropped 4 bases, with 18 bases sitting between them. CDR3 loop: CASSYVERAGADTQYF. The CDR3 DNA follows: TGTGCCAGCAGCTACGTGGAGAGGGCCGGAGCAGATACGCAGTATTTT.

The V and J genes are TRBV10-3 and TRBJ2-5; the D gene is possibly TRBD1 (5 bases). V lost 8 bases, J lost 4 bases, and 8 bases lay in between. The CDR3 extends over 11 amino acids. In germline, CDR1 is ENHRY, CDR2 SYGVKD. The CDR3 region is CAIGAGETQYF. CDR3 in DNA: TGTGCCATCGGGGCAGGAGAGACCCAGTACTTC.

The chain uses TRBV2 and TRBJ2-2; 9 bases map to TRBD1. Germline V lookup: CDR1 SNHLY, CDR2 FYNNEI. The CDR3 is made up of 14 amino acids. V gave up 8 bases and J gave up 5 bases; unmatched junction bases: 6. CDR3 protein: CASRPGTGTGELFF. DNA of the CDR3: TGTGCCAGCCGTCCCGGGACAGGGACCGGGGAGCTGTTTTTT.

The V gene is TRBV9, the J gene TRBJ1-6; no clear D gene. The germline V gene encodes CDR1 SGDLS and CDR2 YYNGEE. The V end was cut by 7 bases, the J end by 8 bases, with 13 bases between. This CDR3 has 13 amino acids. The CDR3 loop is CASGGSPHSPLHF. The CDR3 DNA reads TGTGCCAGCGGAGGGAGTCCCCATTCACCCCTCCACTTT.

The CDR3 bases are TGTGCCAGCAGCCCACAGGGGATGGATGGCTACACCTTC. Its protein is CASSPQGMDGYTF. The rearrangement links TRBV7-2 to TRBJ1-2; 7 nucleotides align to TRBD1. CDR1 is SGHTA, CDR2 FQGNSA, per germline. This CDR3 is built from 13 residues. The J segment lost 6 bases and the V segment lost 5 bases, leaving 6 bases of the junction unmatched.

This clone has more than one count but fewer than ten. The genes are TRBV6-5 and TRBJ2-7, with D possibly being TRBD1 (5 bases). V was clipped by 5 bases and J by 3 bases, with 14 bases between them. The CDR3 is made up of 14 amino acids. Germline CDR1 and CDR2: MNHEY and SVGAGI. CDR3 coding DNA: TGTGCCAGCAGTCCTGCGGACACCGTCTACGAGCAGTACTTC. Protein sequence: CASSPADTVYEQYF.

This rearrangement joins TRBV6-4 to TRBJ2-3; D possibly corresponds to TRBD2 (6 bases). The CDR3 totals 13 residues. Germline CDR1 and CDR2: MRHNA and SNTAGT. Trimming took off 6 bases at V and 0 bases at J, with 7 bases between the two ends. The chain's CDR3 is CASRRDSTDTQYF. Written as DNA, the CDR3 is TGTGCCAGCAGGCGGGACAGCACAGATACGCAGTATTTT.

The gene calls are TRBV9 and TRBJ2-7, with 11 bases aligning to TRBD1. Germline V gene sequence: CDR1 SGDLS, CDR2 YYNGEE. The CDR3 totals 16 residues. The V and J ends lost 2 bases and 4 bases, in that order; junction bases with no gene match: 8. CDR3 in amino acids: CASSVSGTGGPYEQYF. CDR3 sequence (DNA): TGTGCCAGCAGCGTCTCCGGGACAGGGGGACCTTACGAGCAGTACTTC.